Below are 18 T cell receptor beta chains sequenced from a single sample in a study of T cell responses to AZD1222 COVID-19 vaccine. The assay was immunoSEQ multiplex PCR, and TCRdb's table has in-frame clones only and misses some. The sample has 50,000 to 70,000 clones; 89% are singletons. Specimen: peripheral blood, collected 28 days after the second AZD1222 dose. The receptor source for this set is an adult who received the AZD1222 COVID-19 vaccine.

The V and J genes are TRBV28 and TRBJ1-2, with D tentatively TRBD1 (5 bases). CDR3 size: 14 residues. V gave up 2 bases and J gave up 2 bases, with 9 bases separating them. CDR1 is MDHEN and CDR2 is SYDVKM in the germline V gene. The CDR3 coding sequence is TGTGCCAGCAGTTTACGACAGAAAAACTATGGCTACACCTTC. Translating gives CASSLRQKNYGYTF.

The rearrangement uses TRBV6-1 and TRBJ2-5; 11 bases are a match to TRBD1. The germline V gene has CDR1 MNHNS and CDR2 SASEGT. With V trimmed by 2 bases and J by 6 bases, 11 bases remained unmatched. The CDR3 is 17 amino acids. CDR3 sequence reads: CASSELIGTGGEQTQYF. DNA of the CDR3: TGTGCCAGCAGTGAACTTATCGGGACAGGGGGTGAGCAGACCCAGTACTTC.

CDR3 nucleotides: TGTGCCAGCAGTTTAATTTTTACGAGACAGAACGAGCAGTACTTC. Amino acids: CASSLIFTRQNEQYF. The chain couples TRBV27 to TRBJ2-7; weak D call: TRBD1 (5 bases). This CDR3 is 15 amino acids long. CDR1 is MNHEY, CDR2 SMNVEV, per germline (reference sequence). Trimming cost V 2 bases and J 5 bases, with 16 bases left between them.

Only one count was recorded for this clone. The V and J genes are TRBV20-1 and TRBJ1-3, with D unclear. Per germline, CDR1 DFQATT and CDR2 SNEGSKA (reference sequence). This CDR3 region has 11 residues. V was cut by 6 bases and J by 10 bases, with 13 bases left in between. CDR3 in DNA: TGCAGTGCAACCGAATTTAGGACCATATATTTT. It yields the protein CSATEFRTIYF.

The chain carries TRBV28 and TRBJ1-2; D ambiguous. CDR3 length: 13 amino acids. Germline CDR1 is MDHEN and CDR2 is SYDVKM. V was shortened by 8 bases and J by 4 bases, with 14 bases between the two germline ends. CDR3 protein: CASCPIGLYGYTF. The CDR3 region has the DNA TGTGCCAGCTGCCCTATTGGGCTCTATGGCTACACCTTC.

V gene TRBV29-1 combines with J gene TRBJ2-6; TRBD2 is a possible D gene (5 bases). Germline V lookup: CDR1 SQVTM, CDR2 ANQGSEA. V was cut by 5 bases and J by 0 bases, with 8 bases left in between. The CDR3 loop spans 14 amino acids. The CDR3 bases are TGCAGCGTTCGTGAGGGCTCTGGGGCCAACGTCCTGACTTTC. This sequence encodes CSVREGSGANVLTF.

The V call is TRBV18, the J call TRBJ2-7, with 13 bases that match TRBD2. The CDR3 totals 17 residues. V was pared by 5 bases and J by 7 bases, with 14 bases of the junction left unmatched. Germline V gene data show CDR1 as KGHSH and CDR2 as LQKENI. The CDR3 bases are TGTGCCAGCTCAACGGGGACTAGCGGGATTTCTTTGTATGAGCAGTACTTC. Translating it yields CASSTGTSGISLYEQYF. Using reference TRBV18 and TRBJ2-7 for the parts outside the CDR3, the full variable domain is NAGVMQNPRHLVRRRGQEARLRCSPMKGHSHVYWYRQLPEEGLKFMVYLQKENIIDESGMPKERFSAEFPKEGPSILRIQQVVRGDSAAYFCASSTGTSGISLYEQYFGPGTRLTVT.

This sequence joins TRBV12-5 and TRBJ1-4, with no clear D. Trimming removed 3 bases from V and 5 bases from J, with 13 bases in between. In germline, CDR1 is LGHNT, CDR2 FRNRAP. This CDR3 has 15 amino acids. DNA for the CDR3: TGTGCTAGTGGTTTATATTCCGCGGGCAATGAAAAACTGTTTTTT. This sequence encodes CASGLYSAGNEKLFF.

The chain links TRBV9 to TRBJ2-3, with 9 bases aligning to TRBD1. CDR3 length: 16 amino acids. Germline CDR1 is SGDLS and CDR2 is YYNGEE. J lost 5 bases, V lost 0 bases, and 7 bases had no gene match. The DNA for the CDR3 is TGTGCCAGCAGCGTAGACCCGACAGGGGGACGAGATACGCAGTATTTT. It specifies CASSVDPTGGRDTQYF.

The chain carries TRBV28 and TRBJ1-4, with D unclear. The V gene's germline CDR1 is MDHEN and CDR2 SYDVKM. The CDR3 length is 16 residues. Deletions cut 0 bases from V and 0 bases from J, with 8 bases between. The DNA for the CDR3 is TGTGCCAGCAGTTTATGGGGTGTGGCAACTAATGAAAAACTGTTTTTT. It codes for CASSLWGVATNEKLFF.

The rearrangement links TRBV28 to TRBJ1-5; no reliable D call. This CDR3 is 12 amino acids long. The ends were cut back, 2 bases at V and 3 bases at J, with 2 bases in the middle. From germline, CDR1 is MDHEN and CDR2 SYDVKM. The CDR3 here is CASSLTNQPQHF. Here the CDR3 DNA reads TGTGCCAGCAGTTTAACCAATCAGCCCCAGCATTTT.

The chain has TRBV6-1 and TRBJ1-6, with a tentative D call TRBD1 (6 bases). The ends were cut back, 1 base at V and 3 bases at J, with 10 bases in the middle. Germline V gene data show CDR1 as MNHNS and CDR2 as SASEGT. The length of the CDR3 is 16 residues. CDR3 coding DNA: TGTGCCAGCAGTGAAGACAGGGTTCACTATAATTCACCCCTCCACTTT. Amino acid sequence: CASSEDRVHYNSPLHF.

This clone is a singleton in its sample. In DNA, the CDR3 is TGCGCCAGCAGTTCGACAGCCACCTACGAGCAGTACTTC. Translated: CASSSTATYEQYF. The chain uses TRBV10-2 and TRBJ2-7; tentative D call: TRBD1 (5 bases). Germline V CDR1 and CDR2: WSHSY, SAAADI. The CDR3 has 13 residues. Trimming removed 5 bases at V and 2 bases at J, with 10 bases between.

The CDR3 loop reads CSVATGGRQPQHF. CDR3 nucleotides: TGCAGCGTGGCAACAGGGGGAAGGCAGCCCCAGCATTTT. The genes are TRBV29-1 and TRBJ1-5; 8 nucleotides align to TRBD1. CDR1 SQVTM and CDR2 ANQGSEA come from the germline V gene. This CDR3 is built from 13 residues. V was pared by 6 bases and J by 7 bases, with 8 bases of the junction left unmatched.

The CDR3 spells CAISPRAVRGYNEQFF. The CDR3 DNA follows: TGTGCCATCAGTCCTAGAGCAGTGAGGGGGTACAATGAGCAGTTCTTC. This chain connects TRBV10-3 to TRBJ2-1; D may be TRBD1 (6 bases). The V and J ends lost 5 bases and 4 bases respectively, with 18 bases between them. CDR3 length equals 16 residues. CDR1 ENHRY and CDR2 SYGVKD come from the germline V gene.

V is TRBV9 and J is TRBJ1-4, with a tentative D call TRBD1 (6 bases). The CDR3 is made up of 14 amino acids. Trimming removed 5 bases from V and 2 bases from J, with 10 bases in between. Germline loops: CDR1 SGDLS, CDR2 YYNGEE. This CDR3 reads CASSRQATNEKLFF. The CDR3 DNA reads as TGTGCCAGCAGTCGACAGGCCACTAATGAAAAACTGTTTTTT.

V gene TRBV7-8 combines with J gene TRBJ1-2; possible D gene TRBD1, 5 bases. The V gene's germline CDR1 is SGHVS and CDR2 FQNEAQ. Trimming took 0 bases from V and 2 from J, leaving 7 bases between them. There are 14 residues in the CDR3. The DNA of the CDR3 is TGTGCCAGCAGCTTAGCGGGGGGGAACTATGGCTACACCTTC. Protein product: CASSLAGGNYGYTF.

There are a few counts of this clone. The chain links TRBV5-4 to TRBJ2-7; 7 bases match TRBD1. V trimming: 5 bases; J trimming: 0 bases; junction bases outside the gene matches: 2. Germline V gene lookup returns CDR1 SGHNT and CDR2 YYREEE (reference sequence). CDR3 length equals 13 residues. The CDR3 region is CASRDRSSYEQYF. CDR3 nucleotide sequence: TGTGCCAGCAGGGACAGGTCCTCCTACGAGCAGTACTTC. The full variable domain, its missing parts supplied by reference TRBV5-4 and TRBJ2-7, is ETGVTQSPTHLIKTRGQQVTLRCSSQSGHNTVSWYQQALGQGPQFIFQYYREEENGRGNFPPRFSGLQFPNYSSELNVNALELDDSALYLCASRDRSSYEQYFGPGTRLTVT.